Listed below are T cell receptor beta chains from one sample, sequenced in a study of control samples from healthy donors and cancer patients. The data were produced by immunoSEQ multiplex PCR, yet TCRdb's version contains in-frame clones alone and is incomplete. The repertoire holds some 71,000 clones, approximately 90% seen once, with approximately 5.1% in the top ten. Material for sequencing was PBMCs. The source of these receptors is a man aged 55-75 years with colorectal cancer. The CDR3 runs from the conserved cysteine through the conserved F or W. The D gene is left open where the match is weak. Part of the rows lack a size; the others show once, few, many or a class for expanded clones.

TRBD1,TRBV29-1,-,TRBJ1-1,TGCAGCGTGCGCGACCCAGGACAGGGGCCGAACACTGAAGCTTTCTTT,CSVRDPGQGPNTEAFF
-,TRBV25-1,-,TRBJ1-5,TGTGCCAGCAGTGAGGGGGGACAGCCCCAGCATTTT,CASSEGGQPQHF
-,TRBV11-2,-,TRBJ1-6,TGTGCCAGCAGCTTAGTGGGCCAGACAAGCTCCTATAATTCACCCCTCCACTTT,CASSLVGQTSSYNSPLHF
-,TRBV2,-,TRBJ1-5,TGTGCCAGCAGTGAGGGGGGTCTGCAGCCCCAGCATTTT,CASSEGGLQPQHF
-,TRBV18,once,TRBJ1-1,TGTGCCAGCTCACGGATTCAGGGTACGGGGAACACTGAAGCTTTCTTT,CASSRIQGTGNTEAFF
-,TRBV4-3,once,TRBJ1-5,TGCGCCAGCAGCCAAGAATATGGAAGAATCAATCAGCCCCAGCATTTT,CASSQEYGRINQPQHF
-,TRBV11-3,-,TRBJ2-6,TGTGCCAGCAGCTTAGATAGTAGTGGTGGGGCCAACGTCCTGACTTTC,CASSLDSSGGANVLTF
TRBD1,TRBV4-3,-,TRBJ1-2,TGCGCCAGCAGCCAAGAGGAGGGGGCCGGCTATGGCTACACCTTC,CASSQEEGAGYGYTF
-,TRBV7-2,-,TRBJ1-4,TGTGCCAGCAGCTTAGGCCCCCGGGGTGGGGAAAAACTGTTTTTT,CASSLGPRGGEKLFF
-,TRBV4-3,-,TRBJ1-1,TGCGCCAGCAGCCAAGATCCATCGCTCACTGAAGCTTTCTTT,CASSQDPSLTEAFF
TRBD2,TRBV7-6,-,TRBJ2-1,TGTGCCAGCAGCCCCCGAGGGGCTAGCGGGGGCGCCCTGGGGAATGAGCAGTTCTTC,CASSPRGASGGALGNEQFF
TRBD1,TRBV2,-,TRBJ1-1,TGTGCCAGCAGGGGAGGACAGGGGAGGAGAACTGAAGCTTTCTTT,CASRGGQGRRTEAFF
-,TRBV13,-,TRBJ1-2,TGTGCCAGCAGCCTAGGATATGGCTACACCTTC,CASSLGYGYTF
-,TRBV4-1,-,TRBJ1-1,TGCGCCAGCAGCCAAGATTGGGGCAGGGGATTCACTGAAGCTTTCTTT,CASSQDWGRGFTEAFF
TRBD1,TRBV7-3,-,TRBJ1-2,TGTGCCAGCAGTTACTCAGGGGGCCGTCAACCCTCCTTC,CASSYSGGRQPSF
TRBD1,TRBV4-1,-,TRBJ2-1,TGCGCCAGCAGCCAAGACCCACAGGGGGCAAGGAATGAGCAGTTCTTC,CASSQDPQGARNEQFF
TRBD1,TRBV6-5,once,TRBJ2-7,TGTGCCAGCAGTTATGACAGGGTCAACGAGCAGTACTTC,CASSYDRVNEQYF
-,TRBV19,-,TRBJ1-1,TGTGCCAGTAGTATCGCCTCTACAGGGACAAACACTGAAGCTTTCTTT,CASSIASTGTNTEAFF
TRBD1,TRBV4-1,-,TRBJ2-4,TGCGCCAGCAGCCAGGGACAGGGCGAAAACATTCAGTACTTC,CASSQGQGENIQYF
-,TRBV6-5,-,TRBJ1-3,TGTGCCAGCAGCCTAGACAGCGTAAGGAACACCATATATTTT,CASSLDSVRNTIYF
-,TRBV3-1/TRBV3-2,once,TRBJ1-1,TGTGCCAGCAGCCAAGTGGGTGGTGAAGCTTTCTTT,CASSQVGGEAFF
TRBD2,TRBV12-3/TRBV12-4,-,TRBJ2-5,TGTGCCAGCAGGCCGACTAGCGGGGAGACCCAGTACTTC,CASRPTSGETQYF
TRBD1,TRBV2,-,TRBJ2-2,TGTGCCAGCAGTGACCAGGGGGCGGAAGCCGGGGAGCTGTTTTTT,CASSDQGAEAGELFF
-,TRBV30,-,TRBJ1-1,TGTGCCTGGAGTGTACAGGGTCGGGGGAACGAAGCTTTCTTT,CAWSVQGRGNEAFF
-,TRBV18,few,TRBJ1-4,TGTGCCAGCTCACCACCGACGATCCGAGGTGAAAAACTGTTTTTT,CASSPPTIRGEKLFF
-,TRBV7-9,-,TRBJ1-5,TGTGCCAGCAGCTTATCGGAGGTTGGCAATCAGCCCCAGCATTTT,CASSLSEVGNQPQHF
-,TRBV6-6,-,TRBJ1-5,TGTGCCAGCAGTTCGCAGGGTAGGGGCAATCAGCCCCAGCATTTT,CASSSQGRGNQPQHF
-,TRBV25-1,once,TRBJ1-2,TGTGCCAGCAGTGAATTGTGGGGGGCGTTGGATGGCTACACCTTC,CASSELWGALDGYTF
-,TRBV29-1,-,TRBJ1-6,TGCAGCGTTGCAGAGGACAGAAATTCACCCCTCCACTTT,CSVAEDRNSPLHF
TRBD1,TRBV9,-,TRBJ2-2,TGTGCCAGCAGCGTGCGGGACAGGGGCACCGGGGAGCTGTTTTTT,CASSVRDRGTGELFF
-,TRBV5-1,-,TRBJ2-2,TGCGCCAGCAGCTTCCGGGACGGGGAGCTGTTTTTT,CASSFRDGELFF
-,TRBV7-2,-,TRBJ1-6,TGTGCCAGCAGCCCGGACACCAATTCACCCCTCCACTTT,CASSPDTNSPLHF
TRBD2,TRBV5-1,once,TRBJ2-1,TGCGCCAGCAGCTTGGCCGTAATAGCGGGGGATGAGCAGTTCTTC,CASSLAVIAGDEQFF
-,TRBV3-1/TRBV3-2,-,TRBJ2-6,TGTGCCAGCAGCCAATACAAGTCCGGGGCCAACGTCCTGACTTTC,CASSQYKSGANVLTF
-,TRBV6-5,-,TRBJ2-7,TGTGCCACACAACACCCCCAGGGGTACGAGCAGTACTTC,CATQHPQGYEQYF
-,TRBV2,-,TRBJ1-4,TGTGCCAGCCAGGAGGGCGCAGGCGAAAAACTGTTTTTT,CASQEGAGEKLFF
-,TRBV5-1,-,TRBJ2-6,TGCGCCAGCAGCCTCACAGGGACTTCTGGGGCCAACGTCCTGACTTTC,CASSLTGTSGANVLTF
-,TRBV18,-,TRBJ1-2,TGTGCCAGCTCACCGGACCAACCGAACTATGGCTACACCTTC,CASSPDQPNYGYTF
-,TRBV4-1,-,TRBJ1-1,TGCGCCAGCAGCCAAGATTATCAGGGAGTCACTGAAGCTTTCTTT,CASSQDYQGVTEAFF
-,TRBV4-3,-,TRBJ2-3,TGCGCCAGCAGCCAAGATCTCGGGGGCGCGAGTTTAGATACGCAGTATTTT,CASSQDLGGASLDTQYF
TRBD2,TRBV28,-,TRBJ2-7,TGTGCCAGCAGTCCCAGCGGGGGCTACGAGCAGTACTTC,CASSPSGGYEQYF
-,TRBV2,-,TRBJ1-1,TGTGCCAGCACCCTGGACAGTAACACTGAAGCTTTCTTT,CASTLDSNTEAFF
TRBD1,TRBV7-9,-,TRBJ1-2,TGTGCCAGCAGCCCTAGGGGGCCCGCAAACTATGGCTACACCTTC,CASSPRGPANYGYTF
TRBD2,TRBV28,-,TRBJ2-3,TGTGCCAGCAGTTTATGGGCGGGGGGGGCAGCGAATACGCAGTATTTT,CASSLWAGGAANTQYF
TRBD2,TRBV20-1,-,TRBJ2-7,TGCAGTGCTAGTAGCGGGGGACCCTACGAGCAGTACTTC,CSASSGGPYEQYF
TRBD1,TRBV10-1,-,TRBJ2-1,TGCGCCAGCAGTGAAAGGGGGGACAGGAGCTACAATGAGCAGTTCTTC,CASSERGDRSYNEQFF
-,TRBV6-6,-,TRBJ1-2,TGTGCCAGCAGTTACCCTCGTAGGCGGGGGGGCTACACCTTC,CASSYPRRRGGYTF
TRBD1,TRBV7-8,-,TRBJ1-2,TGTGCCAGCAGCCCGTTGACAGGGGGAACGGATGGCTACACCTTC,CASSPLTGGTDGYTF
-,TRBV6-1,-,TRBJ1-5,TGTGCCAGCACCCTCACCAGCAATCAGCCCCAGCATTTT,CASTLTSNQPQHF
TRBD1,TRBV6-5,-,TRBJ1-1,TGTGCCAGCAGTCCAGGGGGCCGGTTGAACACTGAAGCTTTCTTT,CASSPGGRLNTEAFF